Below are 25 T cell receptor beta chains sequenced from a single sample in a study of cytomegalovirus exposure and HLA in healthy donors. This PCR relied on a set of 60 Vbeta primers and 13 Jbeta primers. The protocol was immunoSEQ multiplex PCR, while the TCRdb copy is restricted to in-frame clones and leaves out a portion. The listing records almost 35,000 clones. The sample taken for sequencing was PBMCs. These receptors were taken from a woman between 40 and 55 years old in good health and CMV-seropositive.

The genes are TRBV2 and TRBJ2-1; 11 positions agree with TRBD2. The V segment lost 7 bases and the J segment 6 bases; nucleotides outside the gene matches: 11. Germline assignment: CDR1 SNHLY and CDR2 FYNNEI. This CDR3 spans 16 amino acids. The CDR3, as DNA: TGTGCCAGCAAAAGGGTTGGGGGACTAGCGGCCAATGAGCAGTTCTTC. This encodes CASKRVGGLAANEQFF. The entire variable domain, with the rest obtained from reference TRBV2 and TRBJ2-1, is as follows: EPEVTQTPSHQVTQMGQEVILRCVPISNHLYFYWYRQILGQKVEFLVSFYNNEISEKSEIFDDQFSVERPDGSNFTLKIRSTKLEDSAMYFCASKRVGGLAANEQFFGPGTRLTVL.

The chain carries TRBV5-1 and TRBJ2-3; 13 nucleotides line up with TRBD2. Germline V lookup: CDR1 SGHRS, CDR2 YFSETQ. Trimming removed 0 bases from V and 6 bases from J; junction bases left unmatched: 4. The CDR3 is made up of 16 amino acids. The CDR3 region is CASSLGGTSGADTQYF. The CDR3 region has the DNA TGCGCCAGCAGCTTGGGAGGGACTAGCGGGGCTGATACGCAGTATTTT.

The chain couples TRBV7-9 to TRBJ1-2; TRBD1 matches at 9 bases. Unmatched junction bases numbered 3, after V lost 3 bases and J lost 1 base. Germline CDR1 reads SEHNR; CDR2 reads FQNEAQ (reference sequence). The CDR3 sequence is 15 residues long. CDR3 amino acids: CASSFGTGYNYGYTF. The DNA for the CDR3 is TGTGCCAGCAGCTTTGGGACAGGGTATAACTATGGCTACACCTTC.

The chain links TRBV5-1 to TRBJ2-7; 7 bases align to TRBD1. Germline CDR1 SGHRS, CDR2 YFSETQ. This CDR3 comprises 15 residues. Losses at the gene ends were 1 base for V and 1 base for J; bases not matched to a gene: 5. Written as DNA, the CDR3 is TGCGCCAGCAGCTTGAGGGACAGTGAATCCTACGAGCAGTACTTC. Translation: CASSLRDSESYEQYF.

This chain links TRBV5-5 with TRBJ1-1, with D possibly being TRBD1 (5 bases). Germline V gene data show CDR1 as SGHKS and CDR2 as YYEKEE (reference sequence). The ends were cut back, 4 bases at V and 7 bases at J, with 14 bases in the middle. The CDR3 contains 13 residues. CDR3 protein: CASSRGVTGEAFF. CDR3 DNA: TGTGCCAGCAGCCGGGGGGTTACCGGTGAAGCTTTCTTT.

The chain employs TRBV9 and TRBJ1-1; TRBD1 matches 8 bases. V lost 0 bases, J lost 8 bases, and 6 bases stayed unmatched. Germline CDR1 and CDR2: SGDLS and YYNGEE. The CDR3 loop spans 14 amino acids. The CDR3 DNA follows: TGTGCCAGCAGCGTAGCGTCTTGGGACAGGGAAGCTTTCTTT. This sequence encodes CASSVASWDREAFF.

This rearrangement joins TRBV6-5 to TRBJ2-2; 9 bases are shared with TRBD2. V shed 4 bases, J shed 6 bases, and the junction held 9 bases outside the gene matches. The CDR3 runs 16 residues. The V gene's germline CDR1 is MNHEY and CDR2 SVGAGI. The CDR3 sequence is CASSSSAGGVAGELFF. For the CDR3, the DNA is TGTGCCAGCAGTTCCTCAGCGGGGGGCGTGGCCGGGGAGCTGTTTTTT.

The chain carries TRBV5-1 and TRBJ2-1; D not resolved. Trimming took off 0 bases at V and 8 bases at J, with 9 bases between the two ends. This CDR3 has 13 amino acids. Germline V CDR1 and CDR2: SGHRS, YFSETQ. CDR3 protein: CASSLETRHEQFF. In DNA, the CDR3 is TGCGCCAGCAGCTTGGAGACTCGGCATGAGCAGTTCTTC.

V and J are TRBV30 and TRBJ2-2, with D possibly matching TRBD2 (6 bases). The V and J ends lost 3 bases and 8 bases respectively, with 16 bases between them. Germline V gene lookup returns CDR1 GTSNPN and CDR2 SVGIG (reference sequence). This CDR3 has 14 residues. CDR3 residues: CAWSRAGMGGELFF. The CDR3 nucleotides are TGTGCCTGGAGCCGGGCGGGAATGGGTGGGGAGCTGTTTTTT.

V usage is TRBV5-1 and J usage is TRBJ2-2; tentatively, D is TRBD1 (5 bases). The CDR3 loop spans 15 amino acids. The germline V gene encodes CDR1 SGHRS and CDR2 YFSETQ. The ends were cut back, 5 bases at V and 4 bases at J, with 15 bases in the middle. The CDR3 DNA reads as TGCGCCAGCAGTAGGAGCGAAGGGGTCACCGGGGAGCTGTTTTTT. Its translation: CASSRSEGVTGELFF.

The CDR3 is CASSYMGQGRQGNEKLFF. The CDR3 nucleotides are TGTGCCAGCAGCTACATGGGACAGGGGCGTCAGGGTAATGAAAAACTGTTTTTT. The chain employs TRBV7-9 and TRBJ1-4; TRBD1 aligns across 10 bases. J was trimmed by 4 bases and V by 4 bases; bases with no gene match: 12. CDR1 and CDR2 from the germline V gene are SEHNR and FQNEAQ (reference sequence). CDR3 length equals 18 residues.

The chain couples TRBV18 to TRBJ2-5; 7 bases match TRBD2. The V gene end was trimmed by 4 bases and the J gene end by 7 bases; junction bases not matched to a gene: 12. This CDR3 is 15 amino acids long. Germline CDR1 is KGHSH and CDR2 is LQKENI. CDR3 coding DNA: TGTGCCAGCTCACTTCGGACTAGAGACCGTGGGACCCAGTACTTC. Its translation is CASSLRTRDRGTQYF.

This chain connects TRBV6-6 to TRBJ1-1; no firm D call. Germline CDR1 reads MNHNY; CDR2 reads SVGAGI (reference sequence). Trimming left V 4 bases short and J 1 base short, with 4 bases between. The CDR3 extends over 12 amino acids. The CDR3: CASSLANTEAFF. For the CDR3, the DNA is TGTGCCAGCAGTTTAGCGAACACTGAAGCTTTCTTT.

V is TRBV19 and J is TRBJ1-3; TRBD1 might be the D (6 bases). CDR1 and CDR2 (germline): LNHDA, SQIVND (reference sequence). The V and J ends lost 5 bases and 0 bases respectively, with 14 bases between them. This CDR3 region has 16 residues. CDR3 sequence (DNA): TGTGCCAGTAGTCCCACGGACAGCAGCTCTGGAAACACCATATATTTT. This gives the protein CASSPTDSSSGNTIYF.

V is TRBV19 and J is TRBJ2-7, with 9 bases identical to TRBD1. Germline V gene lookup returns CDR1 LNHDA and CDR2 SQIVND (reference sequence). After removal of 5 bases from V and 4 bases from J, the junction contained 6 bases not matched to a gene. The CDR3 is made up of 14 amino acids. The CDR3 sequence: CASSPRGQGYEQYF. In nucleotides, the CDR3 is TGTGCCAGTAGTCCTCGGGGACAGGGATACGAGCAGTACTTC.

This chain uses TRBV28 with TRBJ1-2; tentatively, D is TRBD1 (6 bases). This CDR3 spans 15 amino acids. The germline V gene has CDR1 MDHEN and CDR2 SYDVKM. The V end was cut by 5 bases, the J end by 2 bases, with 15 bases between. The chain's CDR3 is CASSPHPQGNYGYTF. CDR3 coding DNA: TGTGCCAGCAGTCCCCACCCACAGGGAAACTATGGCTACACCTTC.

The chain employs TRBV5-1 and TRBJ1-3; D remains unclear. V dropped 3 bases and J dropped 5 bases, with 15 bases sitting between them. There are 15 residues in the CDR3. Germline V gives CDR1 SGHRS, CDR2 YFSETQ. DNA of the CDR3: TGCGCCAGCAGCTCCAGTCCGGCAGGCAGAAACACCATATATTTT. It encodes CASSSSPAGRNTIYF.

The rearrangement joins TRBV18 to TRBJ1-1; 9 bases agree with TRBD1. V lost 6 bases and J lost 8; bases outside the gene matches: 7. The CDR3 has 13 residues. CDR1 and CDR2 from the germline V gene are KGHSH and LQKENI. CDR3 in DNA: TGTGCCAGCTCCACCGGGACAGGGTGGGAAGCTTTCTTT. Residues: CASSTGTGWEAFF.

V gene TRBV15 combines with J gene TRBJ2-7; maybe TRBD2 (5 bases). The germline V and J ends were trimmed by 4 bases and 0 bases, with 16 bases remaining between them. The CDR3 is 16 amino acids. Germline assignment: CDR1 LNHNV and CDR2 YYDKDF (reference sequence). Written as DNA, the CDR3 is TGTGCCACCAGCACCCTTGAGACTGGGAGCTCCTACGAGCAGTACTTC. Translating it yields CATSTLETGSSYEQYF.

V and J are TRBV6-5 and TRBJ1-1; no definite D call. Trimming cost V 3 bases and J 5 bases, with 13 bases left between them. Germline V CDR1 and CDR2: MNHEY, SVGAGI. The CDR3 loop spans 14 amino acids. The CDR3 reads CASSYLPEATEAFF. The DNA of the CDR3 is TGTGCCAGCAGTTATCTCCCGGAGGCGACTGAAGCTTTCTTT.

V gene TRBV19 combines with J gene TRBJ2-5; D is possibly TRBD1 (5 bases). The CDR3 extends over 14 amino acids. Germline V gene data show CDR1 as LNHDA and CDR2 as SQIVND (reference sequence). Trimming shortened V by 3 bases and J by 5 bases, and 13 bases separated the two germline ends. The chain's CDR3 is CASSITGLRETQYF. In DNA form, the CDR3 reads TGTGCCAGTAGTATTACAGGCCTGAGGGAGACCCAGTACTTC.

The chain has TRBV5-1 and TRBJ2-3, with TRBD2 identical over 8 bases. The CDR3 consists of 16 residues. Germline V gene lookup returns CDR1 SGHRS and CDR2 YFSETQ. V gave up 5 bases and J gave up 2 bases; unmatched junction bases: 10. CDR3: CASSREGYPNTDTQYF. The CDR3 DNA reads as TGCGCCAGCAGTCGGGAGGGGTACCCTAACACAGATACGCAGTATTTT.

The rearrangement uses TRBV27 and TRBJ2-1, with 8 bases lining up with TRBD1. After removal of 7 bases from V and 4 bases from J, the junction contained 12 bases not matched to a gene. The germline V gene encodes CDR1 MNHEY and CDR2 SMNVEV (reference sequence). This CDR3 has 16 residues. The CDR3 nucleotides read TGTGCCAGCACCTCTCCCGGGACAGGTCTATACAATGAGCAGTTCTTC. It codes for CASTSPGTGLYNEQFF.

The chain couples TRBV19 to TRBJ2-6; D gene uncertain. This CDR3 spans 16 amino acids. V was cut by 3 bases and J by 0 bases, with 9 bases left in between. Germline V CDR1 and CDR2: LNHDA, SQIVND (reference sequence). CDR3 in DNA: TGTGCCAGTAGTATGGTACAGCTCTCTGGGGCCAACGTCCTGACTTTC. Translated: CASSMVQLSGANVLTF.

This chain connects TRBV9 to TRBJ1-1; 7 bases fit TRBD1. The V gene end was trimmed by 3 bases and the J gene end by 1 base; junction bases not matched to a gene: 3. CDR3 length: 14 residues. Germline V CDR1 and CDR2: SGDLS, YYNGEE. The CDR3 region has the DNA TGTGCCAGCAGCGCCGGGACAGAGAACACTGAAGCTTTCTTT. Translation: CASSAGTENTEAFF. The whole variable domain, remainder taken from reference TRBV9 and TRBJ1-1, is DSGVTQTPKHLITATGQRVTLRCSPRSGDLSVYWYQQSLDQGLQFLIQYYNGEERAKGNILERFSAQQFPDLHSELNLSSLELGDSALYFCASSAGTENTEAFFGQGTRLTVV.